A single sample is the source of the 7 T cell receptor beta chains below, sequenced in a study of siplizumab effects on memory and regulatory T cells. Clones were read by immunoSEQ multiplex PCR, and TCRdb kept only the in-frame ones, dropping some. In the table there are tens of thousands of clones, approximately 95% of which are singletons. The sample consisted of CD8+ T cells sorted from blood. Every receptor here comes from a human donor in good health.

The chain carries TRBV18 and TRBJ1-3; D remains unclear. From germline, CDR1 is KGHSH and CDR2 LQKENI. V was cut by 2 bases and J by 4 bases, with 3 bases left in between. The CDR3 consists of 12 residues. CDR3 residues: CASSPEGNTIYF. Written as DNA, the CDR3 is TGTGCCAGCTCACCAGAGGGAAACACCATATATTTT.

A remark on this clone: Other DNA sequences in the sample encode the same CDR3. The gene calls are TRBV4-1 and TRBJ2-7; weak D call: TRBD1 (5 bases). Germline V gene lookup returns CDR1 MGHRA and CDR2 YSYEKL. The CDR3 covers 13 residues. Trimming left V 1 base short and J 6 bases short, with 10 bases between. CDR3 coding DNA: TGCGCCAGCAGCCAAGGGGGCTCTTCCGAGCAGTACTTC. It specifies CASSQGGSSEQYF.

The chain recombines TRBV7-9 with TRBJ1-1; the D is unclear. CDR1 is SEHNR, CDR2 FQNEAQ, per germline (reference sequence). V lost 1 base and J lost 3, with 3 bases in between. This CDR3 spans 12 amino acids. As DNA, the CDR3 is TGTGCCAGCAGCTTAGTGGACACTGAAGCTTTCTTT. It specifies CASSLVDTEAFF.

V usage is TRBV15 and J usage is TRBJ2-3; either TRBD1 or TRBD2 may supply D (5 bases each). CDR3 length equals 16 residues. Germline CDR1 is LNHNV and CDR2 is YYDKDF (reference sequence). Between the trimmed V and J ends, which lost 1 base and 2 bases, there was a span of 13 bases. DNA for the CDR3: TGTGCCACCAGCAGAGCCCGAGGGGCCGACACAGATACGCAGTATTTT. It specifies CATSRARGADTDTQYF.

The genes are TRBV5-6 and TRBJ2-5, with 7 positions matching TRBD2. The last part of the DNA fits TRBJ2-7 better; the J call may be wrong. The CDR3 is 18 amino acids. CDR1 is SGHDT and CDR2 is YYEEEE in the germline V gene. CDR3 sequence: CASSTYSGVLPLRGEQYF. CDR3 nucleotide sequence: TGTGCCAGCAGCACGTACAGCGGGGTTCTCCCCCTGAGGGGCGAGCAGTACTTC.

J is TRBJ2-7 and V is TRBV21-1; the table's D gene call, TRBD2, was not cross checked with the DNA. TRBV21-1 is a documented pseudogene. The CDR3 is 17 residues long. The CDR3 region is CASVDTGIEIECGEQYF. CDR3 bases: TGTGCCAGCGTAGATACCGGGATCGAAATTGAGTGTGGCGAGCAGTACTTC.

The rearrangement uses TRBV7-3 and TRBJ1-3; D is uncertain. Germline CDR1 and CDR2: SGHTA and FQGTGA. V was clipped by 5 bases and J by 0 bases, with 11 bases between them. This CDR3 spans 15 amino acids. The CDR3 reads CASSVDSTSGNTIYF. The CDR3 nucleotides are TGTGCCAGCAGCGTGGATTCTACCTCTGGAAACACCATATATTTT.